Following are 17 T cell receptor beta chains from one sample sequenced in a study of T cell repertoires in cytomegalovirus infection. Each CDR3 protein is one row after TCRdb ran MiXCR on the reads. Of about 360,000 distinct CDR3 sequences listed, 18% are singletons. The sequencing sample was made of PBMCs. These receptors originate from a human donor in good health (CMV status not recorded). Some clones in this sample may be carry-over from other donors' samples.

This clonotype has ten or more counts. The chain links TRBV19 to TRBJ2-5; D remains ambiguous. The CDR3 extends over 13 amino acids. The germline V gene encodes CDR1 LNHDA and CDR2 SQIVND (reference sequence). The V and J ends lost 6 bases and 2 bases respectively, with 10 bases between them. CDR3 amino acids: CASRGPIQETQYF. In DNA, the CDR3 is TGTGCCAGTAGAGGACCAATTCAAGAGACCCAGTACTTC.

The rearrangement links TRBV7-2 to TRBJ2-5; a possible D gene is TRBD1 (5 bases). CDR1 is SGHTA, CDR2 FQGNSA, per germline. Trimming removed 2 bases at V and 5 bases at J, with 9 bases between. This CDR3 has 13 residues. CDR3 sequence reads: CASSLQGLETQYF. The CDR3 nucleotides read TGTGCCAGCAGCTTACAGGGTTTGGAGACCCAGTACTTC.

CDR3 bases: TGCGCCAGCAGCCAAGTTGATACTGGAGGTCAGCCCCAGCATTTT. Encoded protein: CASSQVDTGGQPQHF. The rearrangement uses TRBV4-1 and TRBJ1-5, with D unclear. This CDR3 is built from 15 residues. Germline values: CDR1 MGHRA, CDR2 YSYEKL. V was trimmed by 1 base and J by 6 bases, leaving 13 bases between them.

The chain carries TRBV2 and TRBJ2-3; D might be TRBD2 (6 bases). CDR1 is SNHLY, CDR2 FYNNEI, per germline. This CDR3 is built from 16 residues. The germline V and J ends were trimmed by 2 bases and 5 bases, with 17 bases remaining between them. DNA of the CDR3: TGTGCCAGCAGTGAACGGGCGGGGCCAAAGAGAGATACGCAGTATTTT. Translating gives CASSERAGPKRDTQYF.

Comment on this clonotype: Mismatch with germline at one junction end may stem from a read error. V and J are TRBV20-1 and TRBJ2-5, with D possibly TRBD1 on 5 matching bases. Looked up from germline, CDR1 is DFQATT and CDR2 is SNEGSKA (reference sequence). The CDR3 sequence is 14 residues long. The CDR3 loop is CNARDEITGETQYF. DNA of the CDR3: TGCAATGCTAGAGATGAGATAACAGGAGAGACCCAGTACTTC.

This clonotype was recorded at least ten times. CDR3 protein: CASSSRYDQPQHF. CDR3 in DNA: TGTGCCAGCAGCTCGAGGTACGATCAGCCCCAGCATTTT. This chain links TRBV7-2 with TRBJ1-5; D not certain. V was pared by 4 bases and J by 5 bases, with 9 bases between. This CDR3 comprises 13 residues. The germline CDR1 and CDR2 sequences are SGHTA and FQGNSA. Full variable domain (missing parts from reference TRBV7-2 and TRBJ1-5): GAGVSQSPSNKVTEKGKDVELRCDPISGHTALYWYRQSLGQGLEFLIYFQGNSAPDKSGLPSDRFSAERTGGSVSTLTIQRTQQEDSAVYLCASSSRYDQPQHFGDGTRLSIL.

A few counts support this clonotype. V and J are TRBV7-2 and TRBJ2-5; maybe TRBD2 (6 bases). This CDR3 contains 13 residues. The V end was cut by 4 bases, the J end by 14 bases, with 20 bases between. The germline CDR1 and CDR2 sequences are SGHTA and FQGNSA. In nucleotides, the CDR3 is TGTGCCAGCAGCTCAAAGAGGGGACTTGAAGGATACTTC. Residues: CASSSKRGLEGYF.

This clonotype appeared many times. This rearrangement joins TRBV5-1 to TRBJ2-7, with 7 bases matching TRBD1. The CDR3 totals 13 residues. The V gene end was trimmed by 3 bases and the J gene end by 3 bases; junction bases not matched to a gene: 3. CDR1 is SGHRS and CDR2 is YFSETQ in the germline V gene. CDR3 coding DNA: TGCGCCAGCAGCTACCGACAGGGCTACGAGCAGTACTTC. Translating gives CASSYRQGYEQYF. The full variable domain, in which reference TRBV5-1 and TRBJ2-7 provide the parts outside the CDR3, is KAGVTQTPRYLIKTRGQQVTLSCSPISGHRSVSWYQQTPGQGLQFLFEYFSETQRNKGNFPGRFSGRQFSNSRSEMNVSTLELGDSALYLCASSYRQGYEQYFGPGTRLTVT.

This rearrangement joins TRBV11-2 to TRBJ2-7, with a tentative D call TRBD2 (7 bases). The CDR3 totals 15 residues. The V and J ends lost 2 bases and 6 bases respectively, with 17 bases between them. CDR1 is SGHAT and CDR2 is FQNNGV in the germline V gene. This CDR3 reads CASSLKGWGGGEQYF. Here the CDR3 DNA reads TGTGCCAGCAGCTTAAAAGGCTGGGGGGGCGGCGAGCAGTACTTC.

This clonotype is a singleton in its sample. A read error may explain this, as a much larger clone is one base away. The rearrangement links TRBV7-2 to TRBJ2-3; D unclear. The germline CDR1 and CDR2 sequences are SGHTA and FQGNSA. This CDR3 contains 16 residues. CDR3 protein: CASGLVLGHVTDTQYF. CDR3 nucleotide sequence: TGTGCCAGCGGCTTAGTGCTAGGCCACGTCACAGATACGCAGTATTTT.

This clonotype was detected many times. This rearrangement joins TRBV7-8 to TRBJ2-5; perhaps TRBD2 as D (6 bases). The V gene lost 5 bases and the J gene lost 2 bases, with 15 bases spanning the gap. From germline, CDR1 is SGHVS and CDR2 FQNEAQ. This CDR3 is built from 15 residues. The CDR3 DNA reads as TGTGCCAGCAGCCCCTCCCGGGGGTTGCAAGAGACCCAGTACTTC. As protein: CASSPSRGLQETQYF.

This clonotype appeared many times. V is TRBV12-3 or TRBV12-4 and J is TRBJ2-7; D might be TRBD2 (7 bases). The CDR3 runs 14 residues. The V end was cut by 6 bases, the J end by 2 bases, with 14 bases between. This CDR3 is CASSGGRGPYEQYF. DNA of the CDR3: TGTGCCAGCAGCGGGGGGCGCGGACCCTACGAGCAGTACTTC.

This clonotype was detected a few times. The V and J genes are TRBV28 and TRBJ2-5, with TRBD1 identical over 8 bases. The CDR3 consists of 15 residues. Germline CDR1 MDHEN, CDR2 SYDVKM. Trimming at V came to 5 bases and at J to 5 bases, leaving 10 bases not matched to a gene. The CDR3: CASSPAPGGEETQYF. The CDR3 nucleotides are TGTGCCAGCAGTCCCGCCCCAGGGGGCGAGGAGACCCAGTACTTC.

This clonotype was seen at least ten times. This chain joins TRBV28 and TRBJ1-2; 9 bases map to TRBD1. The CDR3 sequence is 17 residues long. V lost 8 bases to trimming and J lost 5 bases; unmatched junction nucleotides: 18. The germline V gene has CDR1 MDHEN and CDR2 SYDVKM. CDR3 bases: TGTGCCAGCGCCTTGACCCTGTCGGGACAGGGTGGGTATGGCTACACCTTC. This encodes CASALTLSGQGGYGYTF.

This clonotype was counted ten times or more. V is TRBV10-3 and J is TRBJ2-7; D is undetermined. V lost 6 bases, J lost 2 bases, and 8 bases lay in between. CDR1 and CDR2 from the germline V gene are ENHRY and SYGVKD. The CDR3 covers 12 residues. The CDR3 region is CAIRTEAYEQYF. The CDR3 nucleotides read TGTGCCATCAGGACCGAAGCCTACGAGCAGTACTTC.

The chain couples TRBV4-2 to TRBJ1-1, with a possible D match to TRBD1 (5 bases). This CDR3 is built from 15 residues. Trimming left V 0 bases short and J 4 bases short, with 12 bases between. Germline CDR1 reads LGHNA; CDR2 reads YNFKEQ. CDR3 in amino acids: CASSQEGRVGTEAFF. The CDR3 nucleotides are TGTGCCAGCAGCCAAGAGGGGCGAGTGGGCACTGAAGCTTTCTTT.

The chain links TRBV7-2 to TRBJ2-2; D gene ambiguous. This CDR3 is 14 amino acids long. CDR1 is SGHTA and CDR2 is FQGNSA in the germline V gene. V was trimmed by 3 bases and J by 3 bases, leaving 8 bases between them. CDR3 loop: CASSLVQHTGELFF. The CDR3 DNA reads TGTGCCAGCAGCTTGGTCCAGCACACCGGGGAGCTGTTTTTT.